The sequence of this T cell receptor (beta chain) was determined in a study of shared clonotypes between healthy human individuals. Remarks on this clone: Its cognate antigen is unknown.

Points from the study as a whole: Shared across a few donors were roughly 4.8% of the naive CD4 clonotypes.

The test was conducted at deep level. Assay: immunoSEQ multiplex PCR; the TCRdb copy retains only in-frame clones and omits some. The sample consists of 2 million to 2.5 million clones, roughly 93% of them appearing once. Sequenced sample: naive CD4+ T cells from PBMCs. As to subset: CD45RA+ positively selected. This TCR was sampled from a man aged 18-30 years in good health. Some clones in this sample may be carry-over from other donors' samples.

CDR3 bases: TGCGCCAGCAGTGGAACTAGATGTTACACAGATACGCAGTATTTT. The encoded protein is CASSGTRCYTDTQYF. The rearrangement links TRBV10-1 to TRBJ2-3, with D maybe TRBD2 (5 bases). V lost 4 bases, J lost 2 bases, and 13 bases lay in between. CDR1 WNHNN and CDR2 SYGVQD come from the germline V gene (reference sequence). The CDR3 runs 15 residues.